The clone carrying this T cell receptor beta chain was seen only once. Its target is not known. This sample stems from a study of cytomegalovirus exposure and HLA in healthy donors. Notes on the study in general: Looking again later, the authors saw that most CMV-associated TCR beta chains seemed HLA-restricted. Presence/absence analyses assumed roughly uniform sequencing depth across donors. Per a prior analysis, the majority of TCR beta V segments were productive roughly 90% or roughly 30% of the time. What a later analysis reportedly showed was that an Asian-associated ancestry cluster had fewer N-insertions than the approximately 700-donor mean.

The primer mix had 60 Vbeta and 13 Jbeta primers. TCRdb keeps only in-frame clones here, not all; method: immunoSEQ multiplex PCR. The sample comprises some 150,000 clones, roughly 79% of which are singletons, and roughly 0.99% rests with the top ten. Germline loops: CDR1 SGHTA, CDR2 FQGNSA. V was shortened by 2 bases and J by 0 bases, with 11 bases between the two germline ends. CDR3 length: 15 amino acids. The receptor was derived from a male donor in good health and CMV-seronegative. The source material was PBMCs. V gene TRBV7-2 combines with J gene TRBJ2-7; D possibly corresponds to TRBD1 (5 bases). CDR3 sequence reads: CASSLRTPGSYEQYF. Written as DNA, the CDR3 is TGTGCCAGCAGCTTAAGGACACCGGGCTCCTACGAGCAGTACTTC.